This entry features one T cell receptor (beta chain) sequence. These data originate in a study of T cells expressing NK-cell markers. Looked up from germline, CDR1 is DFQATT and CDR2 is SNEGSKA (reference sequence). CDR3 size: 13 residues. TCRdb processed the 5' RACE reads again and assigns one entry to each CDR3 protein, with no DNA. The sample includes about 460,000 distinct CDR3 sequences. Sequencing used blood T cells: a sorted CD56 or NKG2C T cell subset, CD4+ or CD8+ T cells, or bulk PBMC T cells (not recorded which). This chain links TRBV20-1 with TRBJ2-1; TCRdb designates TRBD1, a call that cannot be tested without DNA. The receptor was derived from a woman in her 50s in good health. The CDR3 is CSVRDRVPPVQFF.